The 17 T cell receptor beta chains given below trace back to one sample, sequenced in a study of T cells expressing NK-cell markers. TCRdb processed the 5' RACE reads again and assigns one entry to each CDR3 protein, with no DNA. Here the sample table reports 350,000 to 450,000 distinct CDR3 sequences. The material sequenced was blood T cells: a sorted CD56 or NKG2C T cell subset, CD4+ or CD8+ T cells, or bulk PBMC T cells (not recorded which). These receptors were taken from a man between 18 and 69 years old in good health.

This chain connects TRBV2 to TRBJ2-7; no DNA is available, so the TRBD1 call from TCRdb remains unchecked. The germline gives CDR1 SNHLY, CDR2 FYNNEI. The CDR3 runs 14 residues. CDR3 region: CASSSGQNRYEQYF.

The V gene is TRBV20-1, the J gene TRBJ1-1. The germline V gene has CDR1 DFQATT and CDR2 SNEGSKA (reference sequence). The CDR3 covers 14 residues. CDR3 sequence reads: CSARGLGRNTEAFF.

This chain uses TRBV6-1 with TRBJ2-7. Germline CDR1 is MNHNS and CDR2 is SASEGT. This CDR3 comprises 13 residues. CDR3 amino acids: CASTQHWPYEQYF.

This chain uses TRBV5-6 with TRBJ2-2. The CDR3 contains 11 residues. Germline V lookup: CDR1 SGHDT, CDR2 YYEEEE. This CDR3 is CASESGGELFF.

V and J are TRBV3-1 and TRBJ2-1; TCRdb calls TRBD2, which cannot be checked without DNA. CDR1 LGHDT and CDR2 YNNKEL come from the germline V gene (reference sequence). This CDR3 has 16 amino acids. CDR3 in amino acids: CASSQQRGGLYNEQFF.

The J gene is TRBJ2-7, the V gene TRBV9; TCRdb indicates TRBD1, and absent DNA this call remains unverified. From germline, CDR1 is SGDLS and CDR2 YYNGEE. The CDR3 has 13 residues. The chain's CDR3 is CASSEGLDYEQYF.

The chain has TRBV6-6 and TRBJ1-2. This CDR3 is built from 13 residues. Germline assignment: CDR1 MNHNY and CDR2 SVGAGI (reference sequence). The CDR3: CATHTGANYGYTF.

The chain couples TRBV5-1 to TRBJ2-3; checking the TCRdb D call of TRBD2 is not possible without DNA. The CDR3 spans 16 residues. Per germline, CDR1 SGHRS and CDR2 YFSETQ. CDR3: CASSQNSGGAQDTQYF. The variable domain in full, with the rest retrieved from reference TRBV5-1 and TRBJ2-3, is KAGVTQTPRYLIKTRGQQVTLSCSPISGHRSVSWYQQTPGQGLQFLFEYFSETQRNKGNFPGRFSGRQFSNSRSEMNVSTLELGDSALYLCASSQNSGGAQDTQYFGPGTRLTVL.

The V gene is TRBV6-5, the J gene TRBJ1-2; the D gene TCRdb calls, TRBD1, cannot be checked with no DNA. The CDR3 extends over 15 amino acids. Germline-derived CDR1 and CDR2 are MNHEY and SVGAGI. The CDR3: CASSYSATGFYGYTF.

CDR3 protein: CASSLVSGSGGLYNEQFF. This chain uses TRBV7-8 with TRBJ2-1; as DNA is missing, the TRBD2 call by TCRdb cannot be tested. The germline CDR1 and CDR2 sequences are SGHVS and FQNEAQ. This CDR3 region has 18 residues.

The chain has TRBV19 and TRBJ1-1. The germline CDR1 and CDR2 sequences are LNHDA and SQIVND (reference sequence). This CDR3 has 13 amino acids. Here the CDR3 reads CASALGRRTEAFF.

The chain combines TRBV20-1 with TRBJ1-2; TCRdb picks TRBD1, but there is no DNA to check that call. The length of the CDR3 is 15 residues. Germline CDR1 is DFQATT and CDR2 is SNEGSKA (reference sequence). This CDR3 is CSARDGGARGYGYTF.

The chain links TRBV20-1 to TRBJ2-2; TCRdb's D call, TRBD1, is unchecked because there is no DNA. This CDR3 comprises 16 residues. The V gene's germline CDR1 is DFQATT and CDR2 SNEGSKA (reference sequence). CDR3 sequence reads: CSARSEGRGGTGELFF.

The chain carries TRBV7-8 and TRBJ2-4; TCRdb outputs TRBD1, but without DNA this stays unchecked. The CDR3 contains 16 residues. The germline V gene has CDR1 SGHVS and CDR2 FQNEAQ. CDR3 loop: CASSPRGAESKNIQYF.

This chain uses TRBV28 with TRBJ2-1; no DNA is available, so the TRBD2 call from TCRdb remains unchecked. In germline, CDR1 is MDHEN, CDR2 SYDVKM. The CDR3 extends over 15 amino acids. CDR3: CASSSSTGTGNEQFF. The full variable domain, its missing parts supplied by reference TRBV28 and TRBJ2-1, is DVKVTQSSRYLVKRTGEKVFLECVQDMDHENMFWYRQDPGLGLRLIYFSYDVKMKEKGDIPEGYSVSREKKERFSLILESASTNQTSMYLCASSSSTGTGNEQFFGPGTRLTVL.

This chain joins TRBV12-3 or TRBV12-4 and TRBJ2-1; TCRdb's D gene call, TRBD2, goes unchecked for lack of DNA. There are 15 residues in the CDR3. The CDR3 is CASSFGGGGFDEQFF.

The V gene is TRBV6-2 or TRBV6-3, the J gene TRBJ2-1. CDR1 and CDR2 (germline): MNHEY, SVGEGT. The CDR3 loop spans 12 amino acids. The CDR3 protein is CASRSTFHEQFF.